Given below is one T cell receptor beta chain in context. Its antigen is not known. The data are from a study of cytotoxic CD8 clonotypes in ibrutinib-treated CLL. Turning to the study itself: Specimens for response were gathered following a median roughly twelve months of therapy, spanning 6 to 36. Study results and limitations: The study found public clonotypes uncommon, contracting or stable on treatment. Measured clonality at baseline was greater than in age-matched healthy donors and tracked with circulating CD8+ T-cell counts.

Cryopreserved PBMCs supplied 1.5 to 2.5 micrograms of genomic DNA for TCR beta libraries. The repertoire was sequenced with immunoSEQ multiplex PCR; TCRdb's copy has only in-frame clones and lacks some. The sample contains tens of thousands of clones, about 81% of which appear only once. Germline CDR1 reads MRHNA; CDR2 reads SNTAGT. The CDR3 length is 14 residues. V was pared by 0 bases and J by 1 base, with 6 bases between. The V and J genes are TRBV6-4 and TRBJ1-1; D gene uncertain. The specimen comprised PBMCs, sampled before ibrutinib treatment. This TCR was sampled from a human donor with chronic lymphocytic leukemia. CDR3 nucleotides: TGTGCCAGCAGTGACTCCCCGGGGAACACTGAAGCTTTCTTT. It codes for CASSDSPGNTEAFF.